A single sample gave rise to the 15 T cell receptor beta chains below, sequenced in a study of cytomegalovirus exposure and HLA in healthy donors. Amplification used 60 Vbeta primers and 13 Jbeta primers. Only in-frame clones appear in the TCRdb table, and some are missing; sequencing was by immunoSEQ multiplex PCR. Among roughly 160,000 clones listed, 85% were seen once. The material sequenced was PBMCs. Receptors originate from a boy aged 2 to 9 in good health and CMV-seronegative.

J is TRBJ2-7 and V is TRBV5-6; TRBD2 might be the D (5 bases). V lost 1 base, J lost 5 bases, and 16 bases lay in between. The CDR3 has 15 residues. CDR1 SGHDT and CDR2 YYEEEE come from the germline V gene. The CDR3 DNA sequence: TGTGCCAGCAGCTTGAACAGACTACCGATCCACGAGCAGTACTTC. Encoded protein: CASSLNRLPIHEQYF. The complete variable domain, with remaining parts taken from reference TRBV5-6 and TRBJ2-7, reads DAGVTQSPTHLIKTRGQQVTLRCSPKSGHDTVSWYQQALGQGPQFIFQYYEEEERQRGNFPDRFSGHQFPNYSSELNVNALLLGDSALYLCASSLNRLPIHEQYFGPGTRLTVT.

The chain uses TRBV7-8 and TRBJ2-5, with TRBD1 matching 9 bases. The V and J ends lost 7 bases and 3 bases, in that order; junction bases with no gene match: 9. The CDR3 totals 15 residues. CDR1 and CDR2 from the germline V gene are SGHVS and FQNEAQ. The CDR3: CASTQRRTGEETQYF. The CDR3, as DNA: TGTGCCAGCACCCAAAGAAGGACAGGGGAAGAGACCCAGTACTTC.

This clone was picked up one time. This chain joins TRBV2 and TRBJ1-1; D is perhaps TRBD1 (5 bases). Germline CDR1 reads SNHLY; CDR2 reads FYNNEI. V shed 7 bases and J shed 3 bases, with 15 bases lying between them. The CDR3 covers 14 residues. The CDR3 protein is CASNRGGPDTEAFF. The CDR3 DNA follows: TGTGCCAGCAATAGGGGAGGACCGGACACTGAAGCTTTCTTT.

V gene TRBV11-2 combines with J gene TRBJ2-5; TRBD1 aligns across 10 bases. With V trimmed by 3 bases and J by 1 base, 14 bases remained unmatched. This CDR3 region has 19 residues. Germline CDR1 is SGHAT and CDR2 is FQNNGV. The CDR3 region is CASSLGQGLVRAGQETQYF. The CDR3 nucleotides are TGTGCCAGCAGCTTGGGACAGGGGTTAGTACGTGCCGGCCAAGAGACCCAGTACTTC.

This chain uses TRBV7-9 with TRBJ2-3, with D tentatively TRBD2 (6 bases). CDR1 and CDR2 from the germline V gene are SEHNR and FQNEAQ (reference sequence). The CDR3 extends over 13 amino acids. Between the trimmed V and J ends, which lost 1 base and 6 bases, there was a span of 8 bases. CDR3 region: CASSLVAGDTQYF. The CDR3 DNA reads TGTGCCAGCAGCTTAGTCGCGGGGGATACGCAGTATTTT.

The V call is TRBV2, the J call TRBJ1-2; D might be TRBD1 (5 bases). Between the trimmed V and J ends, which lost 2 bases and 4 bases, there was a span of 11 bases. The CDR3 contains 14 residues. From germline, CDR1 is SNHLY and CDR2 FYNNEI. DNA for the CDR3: TGTGCCAGCAGTGAATCCGGGGGGACCTATGGCTACACCTTC. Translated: CASSESGGTYGYTF.

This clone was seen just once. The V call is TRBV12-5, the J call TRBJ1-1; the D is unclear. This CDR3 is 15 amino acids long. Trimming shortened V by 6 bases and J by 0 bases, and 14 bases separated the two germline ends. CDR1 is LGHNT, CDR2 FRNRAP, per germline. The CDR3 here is CASGQDFGMNTEAFF. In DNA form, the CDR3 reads TGTGCTAGTGGCCAGGACTTTGGAATGAACACTGAAGCTTTCTTT.

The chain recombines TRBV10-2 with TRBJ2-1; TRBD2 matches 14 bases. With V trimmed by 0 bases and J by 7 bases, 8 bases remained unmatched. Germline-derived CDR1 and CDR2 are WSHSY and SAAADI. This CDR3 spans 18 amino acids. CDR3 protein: CASSESPGLAGAGNEQFF. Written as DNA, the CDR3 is TGCGCCAGCAGTGAGTCGCCGGGACTAGCGGGGGCCGGGAATGAGCAGTTCTTC.

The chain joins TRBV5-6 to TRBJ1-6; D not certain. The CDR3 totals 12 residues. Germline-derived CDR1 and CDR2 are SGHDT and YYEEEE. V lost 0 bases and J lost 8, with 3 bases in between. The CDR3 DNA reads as TGTGCCAGCAGCTTGGCTCATTCACCCCTCCACTTT. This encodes CASSLAHSPLHF.

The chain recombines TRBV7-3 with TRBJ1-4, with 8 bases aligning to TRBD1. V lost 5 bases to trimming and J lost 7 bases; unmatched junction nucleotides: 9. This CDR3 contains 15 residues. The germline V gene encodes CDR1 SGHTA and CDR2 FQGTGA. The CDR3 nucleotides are TGTGCCAGCAGCAATATCCAGGGGGCTGGTGAAAAACTGTTTTTT. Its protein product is CASSNIQGAGEKLFF.

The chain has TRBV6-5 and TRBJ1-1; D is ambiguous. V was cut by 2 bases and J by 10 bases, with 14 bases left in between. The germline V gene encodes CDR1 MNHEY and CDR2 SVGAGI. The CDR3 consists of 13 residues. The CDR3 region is CASSYGQTSGAFF. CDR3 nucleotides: TGTGCCAGCAGTTACGGTCAGACCAGCGGAGCTTTCTTT.

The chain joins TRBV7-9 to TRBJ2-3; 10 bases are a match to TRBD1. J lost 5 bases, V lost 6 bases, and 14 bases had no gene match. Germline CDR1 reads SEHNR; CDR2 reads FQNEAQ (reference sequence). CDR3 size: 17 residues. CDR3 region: CASRNPSGTGEVDTQYF. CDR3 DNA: TGTGCCAGCAGAAACCCCTCGGGGACAGGGGAGGTAGATACGCAGTATTTT.

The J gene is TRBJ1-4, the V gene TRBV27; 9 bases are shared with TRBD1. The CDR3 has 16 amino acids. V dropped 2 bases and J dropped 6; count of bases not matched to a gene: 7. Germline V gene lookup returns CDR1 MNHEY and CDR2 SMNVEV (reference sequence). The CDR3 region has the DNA TGTGCCAGCAGTTTACAACCCCGGGACAGGGATGAAAAACTGTTTTTT. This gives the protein CASSLQPRDRDEKLFF.

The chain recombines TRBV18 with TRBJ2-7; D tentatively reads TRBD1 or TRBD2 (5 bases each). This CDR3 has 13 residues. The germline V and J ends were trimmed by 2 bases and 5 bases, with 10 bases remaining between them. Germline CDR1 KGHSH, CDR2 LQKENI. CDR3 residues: CASSPIWGHEQYV. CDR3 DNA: TGTGCCAGCTCACCAATCTGGGGACACGAGCAGTACGTC.

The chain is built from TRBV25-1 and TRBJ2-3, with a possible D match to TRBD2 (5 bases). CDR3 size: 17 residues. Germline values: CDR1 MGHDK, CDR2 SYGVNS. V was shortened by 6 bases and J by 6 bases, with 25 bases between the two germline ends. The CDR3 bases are TGTGCCAGCAGGGGATCTTTGCAGTTAAGGGAGTCGGATACGCAGTATTTT. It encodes CASRGSLQLRESDTQYF.